What follows are 11 T cell receptor beta chains derived from one specimen sequenced in a study of T cell changes during pregnancy in multiple sclerosis (dated by TCRdb to between 2017 and 2020). Libraries were prepared through the immunoSEQ multiplex PCR assay. Held by TCRdb, this immuneACCESS table contains in-frame sequences only and omits some clones. Under half of the omission traces to an unresolved V gene where checked; the cause of the rest is unknown. The sample table lists tens of thousands of clones, approximately 90% of them with a count of one. The ten largest clones add up to 0.95% to 1.5% of the sample. The material sequenced was CD4+ T cells from peripheral blood mononuclear cells, taken in the second trimester of pregnancy. The receptors shown here come from a female donor with multiple sclerosis, enrolled in a pregnancy study.

This clone has just a few counts. This sequence joins TRBV5-1 and TRBJ2-1, with TRBD1 matching 10 bases. CDR3 length: 17 residues. V was pared by 3 bases and J by 9 bases, with 15 bases of the junction left unmatched. Germline V gives CDR1 SGHRS, CDR2 YFSETQ. CDR3 sequence reads: CASSYQRQGAKFGEQFF. CDR3 DNA: TGCGCCAGCAGCTACCAAAGACAGGGGGCGAAGTTCGGTGAGCAGTTCTTC. The variable domain in full, completed from reference TRBV5-1 and TRBJ2-1, reads KAGVTQTPRYLIKTRGQQVTLSCSPISGHRSVSWYQQTPGQGLQFLFEYFSETQRNKGNFPGRFSGRQFSNSRSEMNVSTLELGDSALYLCASSYQRQGAKFGEQFFGPGTRLTVL.

V and J are TRBV5-5 and TRBJ2-7, with 7 bases aligning to TRBD1. Germline V gene data show CDR1 as SGHKS and CDR2 as YYEKEE (reference sequence). This CDR3 comprises 15 residues. The junction had 8 bases not matched to a gene; V was cut back by 0 bases and J by 5 bases. In nucleotides, the CDR3 is TGTGCCAGCAGCTTGGAGACGACAGGGCAGGACGAGCAGTACTTC. It is translated as CASSLETTGQDEQYF.

CDR3 protein: CASASATATSYEQYF. In DNA form, the CDR3 reads TGCGCCAGCGCGTCCGCGACAGCGACGTCCTACGAGCAGTACTTC. V and J are TRBV5-1 and TRBJ2-7; a possible D gene is TRBD1 (5 bases). This CDR3 has 15 residues. Per the germline V gene, CDR1 is SGHRS and CDR2 is YFSETQ. V shed 7 bases and J shed 1 base, with 18 bases lying between them.

The V and J genes are TRBV5-1 and TRBJ1-6; no clear D gene. This CDR3 comprises 15 residues. Trimming left V 1 base short and J 7 bases short, with 12 bases between. The germline gives CDR1 SGHRS, CDR2 YFSETQ. The CDR3 loop is CASSLSNTVNSPLHF. CDR3 coding DNA: TGCGCCAGCAGCTTGTCAAACACCGTAAATTCACCCCTCCACTTT.

The V call is TRBV6-5, the J call TRBJ2-3, with TRBD2 matching 10 bases. There are 15 residues in the CDR3. Germline V gene sequence: CDR1 MNHEY, CDR2 SVGAGI. Trimming took 5 bases from V and 5 from J; bases not matched to a gene: 7. The CDR3 bases are TGTGCCAGCAGTCAGGGGCTAGCGGGAGTAGATACGCAGTATTTT. Translating it yields CASSQGLAGVDTQYF.

The gene calls are TRBV5-6 and TRBJ2-7; 11 bases are a match to TRBD2. J was trimmed by 6 bases and V by 0 bases; bases with no gene match: 5. The CDR3 length is 15 residues. Per germline, CDR1 SGHDT and CDR2 YYEEEE. The CDR3 DNA follows: TGTGCCAGCAGCTTGGCCGGGACTAGCGGTCTCGAGCAGTACTTC. This encodes CASSLAGTSGLEQYF.

The chain carries TRBV19 and TRBJ2-2; TRBD2 might be the D (5 bases). The length of the CDR3 is 16 residues. The V end lost 1 base, the J end lost 3 bases, and 12 bases lay between the germline ends. The germline gives CDR1 LNHDA, CDR2 SQIVND (reference sequence). The CDR3 DNA is TGTGCCAGTAGTATAGGGCAGCGGAGACACACCGGGGAGCTGTTTTTT. This gives the protein CASSIGQRRHTGELFF.

This chain joins TRBV6-5 and TRBJ2-1; TRBD2 matches at 8 bases. The CDR3 consists of 15 residues. In germline, CDR1 is MNHEY, CDR2 SVGAGI. Trimming cost V 5 bases and J 12 bases; bases outside gene matches: 15. The CDR3 DNA is TGTGCCAGCAGTCGGGCCAGGTTAGCGGGATATGGGCAGTTCTTC. Translated: CASSRARLAGYGQFF.

This chain uses TRBV4-2 with TRBJ2-7, with 8 bases fitting TRBD2. There are 14 residues in the CDR3. Per germline, CDR1 LGHNA and CDR2 YNFKEQ. The junction had 7 bases not matched to a gene; V was cut back by 2 bases and J by 7 bases. The CDR3 DNA sequence: TGTGCCAGCAGCCAATCTGAAGCGGGAGTTGAGCAGTACTTC. It yields the protein CASSQSEAGVEQYF.

A few counts support this clone. The same CDR3 arises from other DNA sequences in this sample as well. The rearrangement uses TRBV6-6 and TRBJ1-1; a weak D match, TRBD1 (5 bases). The ends were cut back, 0 bases at V and 1 base at J, with 6 bases in the middle. Germline V gene lookup returns CDR1 MNHNY and CDR2 SVGAGI (reference sequence). The CDR3 is 14 residues long. CDR3 sequence reads: CASSYSTANTEAFF. CDR3 bases: TGTGCCAGCAGTTACTCGACAGCGAACACTGAAGCTTTCTTT.

The chain couples TRBV5-1 to TRBJ2-7; TRBD1 matches 7 bases. V lost 6 bases and J lost 0; bases outside the gene matches: 12. The CDR3 consists of 16 residues. Germline lookup yields CDR1 SGHRS and CDR2 YFSETQ. The CDR3 here is CASTPGTVVSSYEQYF. The CDR3 DNA reads TGCGCCAGCACCCCAGGGACAGTCGTCTCCTCCTACGAGCAGTACTTC.